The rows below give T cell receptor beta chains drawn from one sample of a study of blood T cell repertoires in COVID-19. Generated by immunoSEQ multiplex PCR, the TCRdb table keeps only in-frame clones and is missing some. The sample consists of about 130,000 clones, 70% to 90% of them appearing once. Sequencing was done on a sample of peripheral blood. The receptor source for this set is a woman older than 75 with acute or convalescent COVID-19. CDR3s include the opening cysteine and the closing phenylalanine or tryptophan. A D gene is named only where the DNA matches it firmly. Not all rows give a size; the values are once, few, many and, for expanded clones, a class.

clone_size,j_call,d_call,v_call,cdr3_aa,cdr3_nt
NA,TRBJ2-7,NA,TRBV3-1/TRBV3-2,CASSLEAPRYEQYF,TGTGCCAGCAGCCTCGAAGCCCCCCGTTACGAGCAGTACTTC
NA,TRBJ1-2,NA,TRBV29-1,CSVEIGWGLGYTF,TGCAGCGTTGAAATAGGGTGGGGACTAGGCTACACCTTC
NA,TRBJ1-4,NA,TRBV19,CASALLGRGEKLFF,TGTGCCAGTGCCCTCTTGGGGCGCGGTGAAAAACTGTTTTTT
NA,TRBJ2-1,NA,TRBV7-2,CASSLARFRPDNEQFF,TGTGCCAGCAGCTTAGCGCGGTTCCGGCCAGACAATGAGCAGTTCTTC
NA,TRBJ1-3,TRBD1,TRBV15,CATSRRTGDGNTIYF,TGTGCCACCAGCAGAAGGACAGGGGACGGAAACACCATATATTTT
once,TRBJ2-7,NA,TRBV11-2,CASSLQGRDLRSYEQYF,TGTGCCAGCAGCTTACAGGGTCGGGACTTGCGATCCTACGAGCAGTACTTC
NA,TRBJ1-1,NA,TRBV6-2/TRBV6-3,CASSYRPRNTEAFF,TGTGCCAGCAGTTATCGCCCCAGGAACACTGAAGCTTTCTTT
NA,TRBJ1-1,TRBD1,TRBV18,CASSPTGTTEAFF,TGTGCCAGCTCACCGACAGGGACCACTGAAGCTTTCTTT
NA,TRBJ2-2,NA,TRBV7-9,CASSLDGSPGELFF,TGTGCCAGCAGCTTAGACGGGTCGCCCGGGGAGCTGTTTTTT
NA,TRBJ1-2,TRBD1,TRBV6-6,CASRGTGGVSNYGYTF,TGTGCCAGCAGGGGGACAGGGGGCGTGAGTAACTATGGCTACACCTTC
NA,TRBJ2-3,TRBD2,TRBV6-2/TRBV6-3,CASSYTRGGATDTQYF,TGTGCCAGCAGTTACACTCGCGGGGGGGCCACAGATACGCAGTATTTT
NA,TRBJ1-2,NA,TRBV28,CASRANGRSADGYTF,TGTGCCAGCAGAGCCAACGGGAGGTCCGCCGATGGCTACACCTTC
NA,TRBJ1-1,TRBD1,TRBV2,CASNSGGLDTEAFF,TGTGCCAGCAATTCAGGGGGGTTGGACACTGAAGCTTTCTTT
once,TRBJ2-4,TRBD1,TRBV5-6,CASSLAGGTSKNIQYF,TGTGCCAGCAGCTTGGCAGGGGGCACTTCCAAAAACATTCAGTACTTC
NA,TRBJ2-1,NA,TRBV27,CAILDRYNEQFF,TGTGCCATCTTGGACAGATACAATGAGCAGTTCTTC
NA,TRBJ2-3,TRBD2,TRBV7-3,CASAREWADTQYF,TGTGCCAGCGCGCGGGAGTGGGCAGATACGCAGTATTTT
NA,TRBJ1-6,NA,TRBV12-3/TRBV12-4,CASSLDSVSPLHF,TGTGCCAGCAGTCTGGACAGCGTATCGCCCCTCCACTTT
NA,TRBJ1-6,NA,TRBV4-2,CASSQDPAGETSPLHF,TGTGCCAGCAGCCAAGATCCGGCAGGGGAAACTTCACCCCTCCACTTT
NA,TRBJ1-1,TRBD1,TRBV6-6,CASSYTRGDTEAFF,TGTGCCAGCAGTTACACCAGGGGGGACACTGAAGCTTTCTTT
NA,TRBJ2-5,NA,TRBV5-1,CASSLVSLKETQYF,TGCGCCAGCAGCTTGGTGAGTTTGAAGGAGACCCAGTACTTC
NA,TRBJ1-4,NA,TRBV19,CASTGDFRWNEKLFF,TGTGCCAGTACCGGGGACTTCCGCTGGAATGAAAAACTGTTTTTT
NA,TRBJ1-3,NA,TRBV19,CASSNRRSSGNTIYF,TGTGCCAGTAGTAATCGGCGGAGCTCTGGAAACACCATATATTTT
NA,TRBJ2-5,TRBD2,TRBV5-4,CASSPAGGGETQYF,TGTGCCAGCAGCCCGGCGGGAGGGGGAGAGACCCAGTACTTC
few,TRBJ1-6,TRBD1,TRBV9,CASSVEGALNSPLHF,TGTGCCAGCAGCGTAGAGGGGGCGCTGAATTCACCCCTCCACTTT
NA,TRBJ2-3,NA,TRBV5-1,CASSLLSSGTDTQYF,TGCGCCAGCAGCTTGTTGTCTAGCGGCACAGATACGCAGTATTTT
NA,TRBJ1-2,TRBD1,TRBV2,CASSERTGTGYTF,TGTGCCAGCAGTGAGAGGACAGGGACCGGCTACACCTTC
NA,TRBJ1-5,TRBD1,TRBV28,CASSPRTGLSNQPQHF,TGTGCCAGCAGTCCCAGGACAGGGCTTAGCAATCAGCCCCAGCATTTT
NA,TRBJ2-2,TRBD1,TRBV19,CASSQGAANGELFF,TGTGCCAGTAGTCAGGGGGCGGCGAACGGGGAGCTGTTTTTT
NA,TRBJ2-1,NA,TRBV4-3,CASSQGLDFEQFF,TGCGCCAGCAGCCAAGGACTAGACTTCGAGCAGTTCTTC
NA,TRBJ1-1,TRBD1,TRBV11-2,CASSLSQGAEAFF,TGTGCCAGCAGCTTGTCCCAGGGGGCTGAAGCTTTCTTT
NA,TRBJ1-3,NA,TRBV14,CASSLNTRGTIYF,TGTGCCAGCAGCCTAAACACCAGGGGAACCATATATTTT
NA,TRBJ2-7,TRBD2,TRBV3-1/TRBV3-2,CASSPSGTSLLGYEQYF,TGTGCCAGCAGCCCCTCCGGGACTAGCTTGTTGGGCTACGAGCAGTACTTC
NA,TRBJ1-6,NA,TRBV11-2,CASNNRWGGRDSPLHF,TGTGCCAGCAACAATCGGTGGGGGGGCAGGGATTCACCCCTCCACTTT
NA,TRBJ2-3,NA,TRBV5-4,CASSGTERSVDTQYF,TGTGCCAGCAGCGGGACTGAACGTTCGGTTGATACGCAGTATTTT
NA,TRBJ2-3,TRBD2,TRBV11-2,CASSPTGLANPRDTQYF,TGTGCCAGCAGCCCAACGGGACTAGCAAATCCGAGGGATACGCAGTATTTT
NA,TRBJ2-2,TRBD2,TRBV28,CASSLPRELTGELFF,TGTGCCAGCAGTTTACCGCGGGAGCTCACCGGGGAGCTGTTTTTT
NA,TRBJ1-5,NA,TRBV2,CASSETVSNQPQHF,TGTGCCAGCAGTGAAACTGTTAGCAATCAGCCCCAGCATTTT
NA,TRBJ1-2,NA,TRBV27,CASSLSREGRYGYTF,TGTGCCAGCAGTTTATCCCGGGAGGGACGGTATGGCTACACCTTC
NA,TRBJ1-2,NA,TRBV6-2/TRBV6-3,CASSLDSNYGYTF,TGTGCCAGCAGCCTTGACAGCAACTATGGCTACACCTTC
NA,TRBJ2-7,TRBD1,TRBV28,CASTISSRTGPYEQYF,TGTGCCAGCACCATCTCCTCCCGGACAGGGCCCTACGAGCAGTACTTC
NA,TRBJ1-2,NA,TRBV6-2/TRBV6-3,CASSYSQGLGYTF,TGTGCCAGCAGTTACTCCCAGGGCTTAGGCTACACCTTC
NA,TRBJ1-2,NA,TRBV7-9,CASSLVPGFSYGYTF,TGTGCCAGCAGCTTAGTCCCCGGTTTTTCCTATGGCTACACCTTC
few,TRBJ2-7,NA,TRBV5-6,CASSSKPSYEQYF,TGTGCCAGCAGCTCCAAGCCATCCTACGAGCAGTACTTC
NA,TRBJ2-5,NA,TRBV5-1,CASSQQGGIRETQYF,TGCGCCAGCAGCCAACAGGGGGGGATCAGAGAGACCCAGTACTTC
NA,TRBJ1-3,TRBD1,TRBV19,CASSIRQGEAGNTIYF,TGTGCCAGTAGTATCCGTCAGGGGGAAGCCGGAAACACCATATATTTT
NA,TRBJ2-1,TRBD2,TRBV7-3,CASRQGPAGDNEQFF,TGTGCCAGCAGGCAAGGACCAGCGGGGGATAATGAGCAGTTCTTC
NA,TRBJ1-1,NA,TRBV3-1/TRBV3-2,CASSQVGNTEAFF,TGTGCCAGCAGCCAAGTCGGGAACACTGAAGCTTTCTTT
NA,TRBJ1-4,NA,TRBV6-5,CASSYLQGNEKLFF,TGTGCCAGCAGTTACTTACAGGGAAATGAAAAACTGTTTTTT
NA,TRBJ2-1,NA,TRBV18,CASSPPVTHEQFF,TGTGCCAGCTCACCACCGGTGACACATGAGCAGTTCTTC
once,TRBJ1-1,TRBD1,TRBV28,CASRRTGGGTEAFF,TGTGCCAGCAGGAGGACAGGGGGCGGCACTGAAGCTTTCTTT
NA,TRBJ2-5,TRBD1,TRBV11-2,CASSLETGWETQYF,TGTGCCAGCAGCTTAGAGACAGGGTGGGAGACCCAGTACTTC
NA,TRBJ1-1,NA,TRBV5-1,CASSPSGMNEAFF,TGCGCCAGCAGCCCATCAGGGATGAATGAAGCTTTCTTT
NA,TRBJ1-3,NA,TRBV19,CASSLAGSSGNTIYF,TGTGCCAGTAGTCTAGCGGGTTCATCTGGAAACACCATATATTTT
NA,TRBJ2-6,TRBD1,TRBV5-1,CASSPPTGAGANVLTF,TGCGCCAGCAGCCCCCCGACAGGGGCCGGGGCCAACGTCCTGACTTTC
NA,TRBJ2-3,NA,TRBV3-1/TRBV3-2,CASSQVWMVGGDPDTQYF,TGTGCCAGCAGCCAAGTTTGGATGGTTGGCGGAGACCCCGATACGCAGTATTTT
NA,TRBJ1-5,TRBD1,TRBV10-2,CASSEARQGAVYSNQPQHF,TGCGCCAGCAGTGAGGCGAGACAGGGGGCTGTATATAGCAATCAGCCCCAGCATTTT
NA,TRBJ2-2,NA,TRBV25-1,CASSDPRTGTGELFF,TGTGCCAGCAGTGACCCTAGGACGGGAACCGGGGAGCTGTTTTTT
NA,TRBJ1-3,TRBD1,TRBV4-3,CASSPRDRGTGNTIYF,TGCGCCAGCAGCCCCCGGGACAGGGGGACTGGAAACACCATATATTTT
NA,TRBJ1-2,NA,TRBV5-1,CASSPDTNYGYTF,TGCGCCAGCAGCCCTGACACTAACTATGGCTACACCTTC
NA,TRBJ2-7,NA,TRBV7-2,CASSLQGRGTTEQYF,TGTGCCAGCAGCTTACAGGGAAGGGGTACTACCGAGCAGTACTTC